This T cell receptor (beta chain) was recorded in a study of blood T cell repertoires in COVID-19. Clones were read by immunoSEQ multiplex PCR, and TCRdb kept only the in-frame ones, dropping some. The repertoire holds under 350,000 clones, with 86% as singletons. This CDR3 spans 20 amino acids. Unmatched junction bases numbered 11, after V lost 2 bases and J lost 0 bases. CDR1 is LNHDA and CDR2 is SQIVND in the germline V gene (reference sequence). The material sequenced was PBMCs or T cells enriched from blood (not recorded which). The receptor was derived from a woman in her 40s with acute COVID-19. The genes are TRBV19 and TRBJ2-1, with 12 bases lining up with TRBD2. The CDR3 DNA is TGTGCCAGTAGTATAATCAGGCGGCTAGCGGGAGGGAGCTCCTACAATGAGCAGTTCTTC. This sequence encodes CASSIIRRLAGGSSYNEQFF.